This is a list of T cell receptor beta chains from one sample in a study of CD8+CD57+ T cells in acquired aplastic anemia. Via MiXCR, TCRdb re-called the reads, giving one row per CDR3 protein. The sample lists some 170,000 distinct CDR3 sequences; 71% were seen once. Sample: sorted CD4+, CD8+, or CD8+CD57+ T cells (not recorded which) from PBMCs. These receptors came from a human donor with aplastic anemia. CDR3s include the opening cysteine and the closing phenylalanine or tryptophan. D genes are given only for firm matches. Clone size appears in some rows only: once, few, many, or a class for an expanded clone.

CDR3aa	CDR3nt	d_gene	v_gene	j_gene	abundance
CASSQGPYEQYF	TGTGCCAGCAGTCAGGGGCCCTACGAGCAGTACTTC	-	TRBV7-9	TRBJ2-7	-
CSASGPEYYEQYF	TGCAGCGCTAGCGGGCCAGAGTACTACGAGCAGTACTTC	TRBD2	TRBV20-1	TRBJ2-7	-
CASSVGGSGGAEETQYF	TGTGCCAGCAGCGTAGGGGGTAGCGGGGGGGCCGAAGAGACCCAGTACTTC	TRBD2	TRBV9	TRBJ2-5	-
CASREGHLNTGELFF	TGTGCCAGCAGGGAGGGACACTTGAACACCGGGGAGCTGTTTTTT	-	TRBV6-1	TRBJ2-2	few
CSARGRGYEQYF	TGCAGTGCTAGAGGTCGAGGGTACGAGCAGTACTTC	-	TRBV20-1	TRBJ2-7	few
CSVEWGTVPSLNTEAFF	TGCAGCGTTGAATGGGGGACAGTTCCTTCCTTGAACACTGAAGCTTTCTTT	TRBD1	TRBV29-1	TRBJ1-1	-
CASSPDRGWADTQYF	TGTGCCAGCAGCCCTGACAGGGGTTGGGCAGATACGCAGTATTTT	TRBD1	TRBV7-9	TRBJ2-3	-
CASSLGLAGGNEQFF	TGTGCTAGCAGCTTGGGACTAGCGGGAGGTAATGAGCAGTTCTTC	TRBD2	TRBV7-7	TRBJ2-1	-
CASSAGTPYGYTF	TGTGCCAGCAGTGCCGGGACACCCTATGGCTACACCTTC	-	TRBV25-1	TRBJ1-2	-
CASSLARADTQYF	TGCGCCAGCAGCTTAGCTAGGGCAGATACGCAGTATTTT	-	TRBV5-1	TRBJ2-3	-
CAISGGGGTDTQYF	TGTGCCATCAGTGGGGGCGGGGGCACAGATACGCAGTATTTT	-	TRBV10-3	TRBJ2-3	-
CASSLVARAQETQYF	TGTGCCAGCAGCTTAGTAGCGAGGGCGCAGGAGACCCAGTACTTC	-	TRBV7-6	TRBJ2-5	once
CASSLMGLSGGYTF	TGCGCCAGCAGCTTGATGGGGCTTTCGGGCGGCTACACCTTC	-	TRBV5-1	TRBJ1-2	-
CASSLGTVPLHF	TGTGCCAGCAGCTTAGGTACGGTCCCCCTCCACTTT	-	TRBV7-2	TRBJ1-6	-
CATSEQHPTGELFF	TGTGCCACCAGTGAACAACACCCCACCGGGGAGCTGTTTTTT	-	TRBV24-1	TRBJ2-2	once
CASSSPRSGTDTQYF	TGTGCCAGCAGCTCGCCACGGAGCGGGACAGATACGCAGTATTTT	-	TRBV11-3	TRBJ2-3	few
CSARVTEVEMDEQFF	TGCAGTGCCCGAGTCACGGAGGTCGAGATGGATGAGCAGTTCTTC	-	TRBV20-1	TRBJ2-1	-
CASSLRSSGGTGELFF	TGTGCCAGCAGCTTAAGGTCTAGCGGGGGAACCGGGGAGCTGTTTTTT	TRBD2	TRBV7-3	TRBJ2-2	-
CASSLAVTAESSYEQYF	TGTGCCAGCAGCTTAGCGGTGACAGCCGAGAGCTCCTACGAGCAGTACTTC	-	TRBV7-8	TRBJ2-7	-
CSVVGATSQETQYF	TGCAGCGTTGTCGGGGCCACTAGTCAAGAGACCCAGTACTTC	-	TRBV29-1	TRBJ2-5	-
CATSRDGRVNYPLHF	TGTGCCACCAGCAGAGATGGGAGGGTGAATTATCCCCTCCACTTT	-	TRBV15	TRBJ1-6	-
CSAPPGYTF	TGCAGTGCCCCCCCTGGCTACACCTTC	-	TRBV20-1	TRBJ1-2	-
CASSTDASSPLHF	TGTGCCAGCAGTACAGATGCGAGTTCACCCCTCCACTTT	-	TRBV12-3/TRBV12-4	TRBJ1-6	-
CASSVASSYEQYF	TGTGCCAGCAGCGTCGCATCTTCCTACGAGCAGTACTTC	-	TRBV9	TRBJ2-7	few
CASSQDPGLTTDTQYF	TGCGCCAGCAGCCAAGACCCGGGACTAACCACAGATACGCAGTATTTT	TRBD2	TRBV4-3	TRBJ2-3	-
CSVRTGSNYGYTF	TGCAGCGTGCGGACAGGTTCTAACTATGGCTACACCTTC	TRBD1	TRBV29-1	TRBJ1-2	few